A selection of T cell receptor beta chains follows, all from one sample in a study of blood T cell repertoires in COVID-19. TCRdb's table, derived via immunoSEQ multiplex PCR, lists solely in-frame clones and lacks some. Counted here are 90,000 to 150,000 clones, around 86% occurring once; the ten biggest clones make up under 13%. Sequencing was performed on peripheral blood. The receptor set was obtained from a man older than 75 with acute or convalescent COVID-19. Both conserved end residues are part of each CDR3. A row's size may be missing; if present it is once, few, many or a size class.

abundance	v_gene	j_gene	CDR3aa
NA	TRBV6-5	TRBJ1-2	CASKDGGFGYTF
NA	TRBV29-1	TRBJ1-2	CSVEGTQGKGYTF
NA	TRBV3-1/TRBV3-2	TRBJ2-1	CASSQGQWGESSYNEQFF
NA	TRBV18	TRBJ2-7	CASSPGTGPLYEQYF
NA	TRBV19	TRBJ1-1	CASSPPPKTGPNTEAFF
NA	TRBV10-3	TRBJ2-5	CAISESGGSGLAGDQETQYF
NA	TRBV25-1	TRBJ1-6	CASSETTQGLDSPLHF
NA	TRBV10-3	TRBJ1-5	CAISESEVQPQHF
NA	TRBV18	TRBJ2-4	CASSPGGTSGNIQYF
NA	TRBV7-2	TRBJ2-5	CASSPAGTSGGWETQYF
few	TRBV3-1/TRBV3-2	TRBJ2-2	CASTLLSLSGELFF
NA	TRBV24-1	TRBJ1-4	CANQTGQGASTTNEKLFF
NA	TRBV28	TRBJ1-2	CASSQTGNYGYTF
NA	TRBV6-1	TRBJ1-2	CASSEDTGFYYGYTF
NA	TRBV7-3	TRBJ2-2	CASSLLLAGVAGELFF
few	TRBV7-2	TRBJ1-5	CASSLQGNPNQPQHF
NA	TRBV11-2	TRBJ2-7	CASSPRQASSYEQYF
NA	TRBV27	TRBJ2-3	CASRAPRTGGTSSADTQYF
NA	TRBV9	TRBJ2-3	CASSASTGQGVTDTQYF
NA	TRBV29-1	TRBJ1-5	CSVEGGSNQPQHF
NA	TRBV12-3/TRBV12-4	TRBJ1-2	CASSREPYGYTF
once	TRBV9	TRBJ1-5	CASSSEPGANQPQHF